One and the same sample provided the 32 T cell receptor beta chains below, sequenced in a study of CD8+ T cells in alopecia areata. Reverse transcribed after extraction, RNA yielded cDNA as the sequencing template. Sequencing used immunoSEQ multiplex PCR; TCRdb keeps in-frame clones, though not all of them. Among 150,000 or so clones listed, about 66% were seen once. Sequenced here: CD8+ T cells sorted from blood, sampled at week 0. Every receptor here comes from a human donor with alopecia areata.

This clone has just one count. The chain is built from TRBV5-6 and TRBJ2-4; 7 bases fit TRBD1. This CDR3 has 13 amino acids. CDR1 SGHDT and CDR2 YYEEEE come from the germline V gene. V was clipped by 4 bases and J by 6 bases; unmatched bases: 4. The DNA for the CDR3 is TGTGCCAGCAGCCAGGGACAGACAAACATTCAGTACTTC. Amino acids: CASSQGQTNIQYF. Complete variable domain (other parts from reference TRBV5-6 and TRBJ2-4): DAGVTQSPTHLIKTRGQQVTLRCSPKSGHDTVSWYQQALGQGPQFIFQYYEEEERQRGNFPDRFSGHQFPNYSSELNVNALLLGDSALYLCASSQGQTNIQYFGAGTRLSVL.

The V call is TRBV5-6, the J call TRBJ1-3; D is ambiguous. CDR3 size: 16 residues. Trimming stripped 1 base from V and 0 bases from J, with 11 bases between. Per germline, CDR1 SGHDT and CDR2 YYEEEE. CDR3 sequence (DNA): TGTGCCAGCAGCTTGAGGTACGGACGCTCTGGAAACACCATATATTTT. Its translation is CASSLRYGRSGNTIYF.

V gene TRBV10-3 combines with J gene TRBJ1-2, with D possibly being TRBD1 (5 bases). Germline values: CDR1 ENHRY, CDR2 SYGVKD. V was clipped by 8 bases and J by 4 bases, with 17 bases between them. CDR3 size: 14 residues. The CDR3 nucleotides read TGTGCCATCCAGCCGGCGGGACCTCCCTATGGCTACACCTTC. It encodes CAIQPAGPPYGYTF.

The rearrangement links TRBV7-9 to TRBJ2-7; 9 nucleotides line up with TRBD1. The germline gives CDR1 SEHNR, CDR2 FQNEAQ (reference sequence). CDR3 size: 13 residues. The junction had 6 bases not matched to a gene; V was cut back by 5 bases and J by 7 bases. Here the CDR3 reads CASSPQGAREQYF. The CDR3 DNA reads as TGTGCCAGCAGCCCACAGGGGGCGCGGGAGCAGTACTTC.

The gene calls are TRBV5-6 and TRBJ1-1; D possibly corresponds to TRBD1 (5 bases). V lost 4 bases, J lost 0 bases, and 10 bases lay in between. Germline V gene lookup returns CDR1 SGHDT and CDR2 YYEEEE. CDR3 size: 14 residues. The CDR3 is CASSTDSLNTEAFF. The CDR3 region has the DNA TGTGCCAGCAGCACCGACAGCTTGAACACTGAAGCTTTCTTT.

V is TRBV4-1 and J is TRBJ2-1, with 9 bases identical to TRBD1. Per germline, CDR1 MGHRA and CDR2 YSYEKL. V was clipped by 8 bases and J by 6 bases; unmatched bases: 11. The CDR3 is 15 amino acids. For the CDR3, the DNA is TGCGCCAGCCGCTTCCGGGACAGGGACCTCAATGAGCAGTTCTTC. Amino acid sequence: CASRFRDRDLNEQFF.

This chain joins TRBV6-5 and TRBJ1-5, with a weak D call TRBD1 (6 bases). Trimming left V 0 bases short and J 6 bases short, with 12 bases between. The CDR3 consists of 15 residues. Germline lookup yields CDR1 MNHEY and CDR2 SVGAGI. The CDR3 is CASSYSRQVGQPQHF. DNA for the CDR3: TGTGCCAGCAGTTACTCAAGACAGGTGGGTCAGCCCCAGCATTTT.

The chain carries TRBV27 and TRBJ1-5, with D unclear. V lost 3 bases and J lost 2, with 5 bases in between. The CDR3 length is 13 residues. Germline loops: CDR1 MNHEY, CDR2 SMNVEV (reference sequence). The CDR3 DNA follows: TGTGCCAGCAGTTTCAGTGGCAATCAGCCCCAGCATTTT. This encodes CASSFSGNQPQHF.

This clone occurred once. The gene calls are TRBV7-9 and TRBJ1-1; the match to TRBD1 covers 8 bases. This CDR3 contains 15 residues. V lost 1 base, J lost 4 bases, and 5 bases stayed unmatched. Germline V gives CDR1 SEHNR, CDR2 FQNEAQ (reference sequence). The CDR3 DNA is TGTGCCAGCAGCTTAGGACAGGACAGGGTCACTGAAGCTTTCTTT. This translates into CASSLGQDRVTEAFF.

This chain links TRBV4-1 with TRBJ2-4; D gene uncertain. This CDR3 is 14 amino acids long. Trimming took off 1 base at V and 3 bases at J, with 7 bases between the two ends. Per the germline V gene, CDR1 is MGHRA and CDR2 is YSYEKL. CDR3: CASSQGWGKNIQYF. CDR3 in DNA: TGCGCCAGCAGCCAAGGCTGGGGCAAAAACATTCAGTACTTC.

The CDR3 sequence: CSAHGGAYEQYF. The CDR3 DNA reads TGCAGCGCTCACGGGGGAGCCTACGAGCAGTACTTC. The chain joins TRBV29-1 to TRBJ2-7; D may be TRBD2 (6 bases). CDR1 and CDR2 (germline): SQVTM, ANQGSEA. Trimming shortened V by 7 bases and J by 2 bases, and 12 bases separated the two germline ends. The CDR3 has 12 residues.

The chain joins TRBV30 to TRBJ1-5, with 7 bases that match TRBD1. The V gene's germline CDR1 is GTSNPN and CDR2 SVGIG (reference sequence). This CDR3 contains 15 residues. V was pared by 1 base and J by 1 base, with 4 bases of the junction left unmatched. For the CDR3, the DNA is TGTGCCTGGAGTGAGGGGGCTGGGAGCAATCAGCCCCAGCATTTT. Translating it yields CAWSEGAGSNQPQHF.

This clone was observed a single time. CDR3 sequence reads: CASGLKETQYF. For the CDR3, the DNA is TGTGCTAGTGGTTTGAAGGAGACCCAGTACTTC. The chain has TRBV12-5 and TRBJ2-5; D not resolved. The CDR3 has 11 residues. Trimming left V 2 bases short and J 5 bases short, with 3 bases between. The germline gives CDR1 LGHNT, CDR2 FRNRAP. Full variable domain (outside the CDR3, taken from reference TRBV12-5 and TRBJ2-5): DARVTQTPRHKVTEMGQEVTMRCQPILGHNTVFWYRQTMMQGLELLAYFRNRAPLDDSGMPKDRFSAEMPDATLATLKIQPSEPRDSAVYFCASGLKETQYFGPGTRLLVL.

V usage is TRBV4-1 and J usage is TRBJ2-5, with 10 bases fitting TRBD1. The length of the CDR3 is 18 residues. Looked up from germline, CDR1 is MGHRA and CDR2 is YSYEKL. Unmatched junction bases numbered 14, after V lost 3 bases and J lost 4 bases. Here the CDR3 DNA reads TGCGCCAGCAGCCAGGACCACGACAGGGGGCGAGGGGGAGAGACCCAGTACTTC. Translating it yields CASSQDHDRGRGGETQYF.

The V and J genes are TRBV6-5 and TRBJ2-5; no clear D gene. With 8 bases removed from V and 5 bases from J, the gap between germline ends came to 9 bases. The CDR3 consists of 11 residues. The V gene's germline CDR1 is MNHEY and CDR2 SVGAGI. The CDR3, as DNA: TGTGCCAGCGGCCAGGTGGAGACCCAGTACTTC. It encodes CASGQVETQYF.

In this sample, this clone turned up once. The chain links TRBV7-6 to TRBJ1-4, with unresolved D. V was trimmed by 5 bases and J by 2 bases, leaving 15 bases between them. CDR3 length: 16 amino acids. Germline V gene lookup returns CDR1 SGHVS and CDR2 FNYEAQ. In nucleotides, the CDR3 is TGTGCCAGCAGCCCAACGGAGTATTACACTAATGAAAAACTGTTTTTT. Translated: CASSPTEYYTNEKLFF.

This chain connects TRBV6-5 to TRBJ2-7; D ambiguous. Germline CDR1 is MNHEY and CDR2 is SVGAGI. The germline V and J ends were trimmed by 0 bases and 4 bases, with 7 bases remaining between them. The CDR3 contains 13 residues. CDR3 in amino acids: CASSYSGLYEQYF. CDR3 nucleotide sequence: TGTGCCAGCAGTTACTCTGGGCTGTACGAGCAGTACTTC.

The V and J genes are TRBV29-1 and TRBJ1-5, with D hard to call. CDR3 length equals 12 residues. The germline V gene has CDR1 SQVTM and CDR2 ANQGSEA. Deletions cut 6 bases from V and 3 bases from J, with 9 bases between. The CDR3 reads CSVGRDNQPQHF. The CDR3 nucleotides are TGCAGCGTCGGACGGGACAATCAGCCCCAGCATTTT.

The chain combines TRBV2 with TRBJ2-3, with no clear D. V was trimmed by 5 bases and J by 5 bases, leaving 11 bases between them. The CDR3 consists of 13 residues. CDR1 is SNHLY, CDR2 FYNNEI, per germline. CDR3 protein: CASSPGPLDTQYF. DNA of the CDR3: TGTGCCAGCAGTCCTGGACCTCTAGATACGCAGTATTTT.

This sequence joins TRBV20-1 and TRBJ2-5; weak D call: TRBD2 (6 bases). Germline assignment: CDR1 DFQATT and CDR2 SNEGSKA (reference sequence). The CDR3 has 9 residues. Trimming removed 6 bases from V and 9 bases from J, with 8 bases in between. For the CDR3, the DNA is TGCAGTGCCGGACTACCCCAGTACTTC. Translation: CSAGLPQYF.

The V gene is TRBV11-1, the J gene TRBJ1-4; 9 positions match TRBD1. CDR3 length: 12 residues. From germline, CDR1 is SGHAT and CDR2 FQDESV (reference sequence). V shed 8 bases and J 5 bases; nucleotides not matched to a gene: 0. The CDR3 DNA is TGTGCCAGCGGGACAGGGAATGAAAAACTGTTTTTT. Encoded protein: CASGTGNEKLFF.

This chain joins TRBV7-9 and TRBJ1-2; D unclear. CDR1 and CDR2 (germline): SEHNR, FQNEAQ (reference sequence). This CDR3 has 11 amino acids. Trimming removed 5 bases from V and 7 bases from J, with 8 bases in between. Here the CDR3 reads CASSHDGGYTF. The CDR3 DNA follows: TGTGCCAGCAGCCACGATGGTGGCTACACCTTC. Filled out from reference TRBV7-9 and TRBJ1-2, the complete variable domain reads DTGVSQNPRHKITKRGQNVTFRCDPISEHNRLYWYRQTLGQGPEFLTYFQNEAQLEKSRLLSDRFSAERPKGSFSTLEIQRTEQGDSAMYLCASSHDGGYTFGSGTRLTVV.

This clone was recorded only once. V is TRBV29-1 and J is TRBJ1-1; D gene unclear. The CDR3 is 13 amino acids. Deletions cut 3 bases from V and 4 bases from J, with 12 bases between. Germline V gene lookup returns CDR1 SQVTM and CDR2 ANQGSEA. The CDR3 DNA follows: TGCAGCGTTGATACGGGGTCAGGCACTGAAGCTTTCTTT. This codes for CSVDTGSGTEAFF.

The chain carries TRBV7-9 and TRBJ2-5, with a tentative D call TRBD1 (5 bases). In germline, CDR1 is SEHNR, CDR2 FQNEAQ (reference sequence). The CDR3 spans 14 residues. Trimming pared 5 bases from V and 0 bases from J, leaving 10 bases between. The CDR3 here is CASSLRQYQETQYF. The CDR3 DNA reads TGTGCCAGCAGCCTTCGACAGTACCAAGAGACCCAGTACTTC.

V usage is TRBV23-1 and J usage is TRBJ1-2; the D is unclear. TRBV23-1 is given ORF status, its function remaining uncertain. CDR3 length: 14 residues. Deletions cut 3 bases from V and 4 bases from J, with 12 bases between. The CDR3 spells CASSQGGQVYGYTF. The CDR3 DNA sequence: TGCGCCAGCAGTCAGGGTGGTCAGGTCTATGGCTACACCTTC.

The chain couples TRBV5-1 to TRBJ1-5, with D hard to call. Germline CDR1 and CDR2: SGHRS and YFSETQ. The CDR3 has 14 amino acids. Trimming cost V 1 base and J 5 bases, with 10 bases left between them. CDR3 protein: CASSLSGYDQPQHF. CDR3 DNA sequence: TGCGCCAGCAGCTTGTCTGGGTACGATCAGCCCCAGCATTTT.

This chain links TRBV29-1 with TRBJ1-2; 7 bases line up with TRBD1. The CDR3 has 13 amino acids. Germline V gene data show CDR1 as SQVTM and CDR2 as ANQGSEA. The J segment lost 4 bases and the V segment lost 5 bases, leaving 7 bases of the junction unmatched. CDR3 in amino acids: CSVHTGTAYGYTF. In nucleotides, the CDR3 is TGCAGCGTTCATACCGGGACAGCCTATGGCTACACCTTC. Using reference TRBV29-1 and TRBJ1-2 for the parts outside the CDR3, the full variable domain is SAVISQKPSRDICQRGTSLTIQCQVDSQVTMMFWYRQQPGQSLTLIATANQGSEATYESGFVIDKFPISRPNLTFSTLTVSNMSPEDSSIYLCSVHTGTAYGYTFGSGTRLTVV.

The chain carries TRBV29-1 and TRBJ2-7, with 7 bases that match TRBD1. From germline, CDR1 is SQVTM and CDR2 ANQGSEA. The ends lost 1 base at V and 4 bases at J; junction bases unmatched: 7. This CDR3 is 14 amino acids long. CDR3 residues: CSVEGQGKGYEQYF. The CDR3 coding sequence is TGCAGCGTTGAAGGACAGGGAAAAGGATACGAGCAGTACTTC.

The chain employs TRBV5-6 and TRBJ2-5; tentatively, D is TRBD2 (5 bases). Deletions cut 4 bases from V and 3 bases from J, with 19 bases between. The CDR3 extends over 16 amino acids. The germline CDR1 and CDR2 sequences are SGHDT and YYEEEE. The DNA of the CDR3 is TGTGCCAGCAGCCGTGGTCCGGACTTACCTAAAGAGACCCAGTACTTC. It yields the protein CASSRGPDLPKETQYF.

A few counts support this clone. Other DNA sequences in the sample encode the same CDR3. The chain recombines TRBV6-5 with TRBJ2-7; D unresolved. Germline V lookup: CDR1 MNHEY, CDR2 SVGAGI. The length of the CDR3 is 10 residues. V lost 8 bases and J 2 bases, leaving 4 bases between the germline ends. This CDR3 is CASGTYEQYF. The DNA for the CDR3 is TGTGCCAGCGGAACCTACGAGCAGTACTTC.

This clone is a singleton in its sample. This chain links TRBV5-6 with TRBJ1-2; 8 bases agree with TRBD1. V lost 0 bases, J lost 4 bases, and 2 bases stayed unmatched. CDR1 is SGHDT, CDR2 YYEEEE, per germline. The CDR3 consists of 14 residues. The DNA of the CDR3 is TGTGCCAGCAGCTTGGGACAGGGGATCTATGGCTACACCTTC. Protein product: CASSLGQGIYGYTF.

The rearrangement joins TRBV4-2 to TRBJ2-5; D might be TRBD2 (6 bases). The V end was cut by 4 bases, the J end by 5 bases, with 14 bases between. Germline V CDR1 and CDR2: LGHNA, YNFKEQ. The CDR3 has 14 amino acids. The DNA for the CDR3 is TGTGCCAGCAGCCGTCGGGGGAATCAGGAGACCCAGTACTTC. Its protein product is CASSRRGNQETQYF.